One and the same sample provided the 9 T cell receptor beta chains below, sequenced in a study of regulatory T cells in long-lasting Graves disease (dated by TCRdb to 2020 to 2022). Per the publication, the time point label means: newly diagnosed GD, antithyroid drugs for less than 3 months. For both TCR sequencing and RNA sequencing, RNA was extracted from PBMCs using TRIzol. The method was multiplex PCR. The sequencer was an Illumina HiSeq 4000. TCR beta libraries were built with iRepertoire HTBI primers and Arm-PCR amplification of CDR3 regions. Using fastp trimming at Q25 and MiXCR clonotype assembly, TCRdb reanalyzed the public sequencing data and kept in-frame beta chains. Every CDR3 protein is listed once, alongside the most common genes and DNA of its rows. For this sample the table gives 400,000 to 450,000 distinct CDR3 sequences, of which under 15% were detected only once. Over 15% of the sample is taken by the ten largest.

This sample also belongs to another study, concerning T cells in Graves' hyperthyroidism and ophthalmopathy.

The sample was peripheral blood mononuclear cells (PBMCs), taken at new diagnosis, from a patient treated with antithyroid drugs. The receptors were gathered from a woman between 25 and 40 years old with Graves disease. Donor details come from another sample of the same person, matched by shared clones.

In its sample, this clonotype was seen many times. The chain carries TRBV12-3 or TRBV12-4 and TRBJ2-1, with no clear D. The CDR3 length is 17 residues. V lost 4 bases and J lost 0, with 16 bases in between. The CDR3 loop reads CASSSRAWQSSYNEQFF. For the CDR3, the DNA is TGTGCCAGCAGTTCAAGAGCGTGGCAGAGCTCCTACAATGAGCAGTTCTTC.

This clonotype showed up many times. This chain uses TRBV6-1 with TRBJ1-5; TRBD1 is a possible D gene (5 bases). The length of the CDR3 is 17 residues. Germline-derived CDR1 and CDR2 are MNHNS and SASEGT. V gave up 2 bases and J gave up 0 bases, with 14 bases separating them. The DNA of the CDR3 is TGTGCCAGCAGTGAAATTCAGGGTGCCTATAGCAATCAGCCCCAGCATTTT. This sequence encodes CASSEIQGAYSNQPQHF.

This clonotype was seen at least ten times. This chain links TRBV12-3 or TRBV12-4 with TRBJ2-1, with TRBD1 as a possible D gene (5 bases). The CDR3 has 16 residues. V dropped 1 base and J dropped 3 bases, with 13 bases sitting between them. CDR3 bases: TGTGCCAGCAGTTTAGTGGGTACCAGGGTCTACAATGAGCAGTTCTTC. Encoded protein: CASSLVGTRVYNEQFF.

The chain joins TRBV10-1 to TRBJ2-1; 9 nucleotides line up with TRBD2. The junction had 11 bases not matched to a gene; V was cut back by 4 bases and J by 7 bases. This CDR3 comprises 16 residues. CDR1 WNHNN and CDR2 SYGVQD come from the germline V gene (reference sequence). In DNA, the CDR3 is TGCGCCAGCAGTGGGGAGATAGCGGGAGCGGAAAATGAGCAGTTCTTC. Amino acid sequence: CASSGEIAGAENEQFF.

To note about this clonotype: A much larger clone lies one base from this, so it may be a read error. CDR3 protein: CAGSGDTGLNYEQYF. DNA for the CDR3: TGTGCCGGCAGCGGGGACACCGGCCTCAACTACGAGCAGTACTTC. V is TRBV9 and J is TRBJ2-7, with a weak D call TRBD2 (7 bases). The germline gives CDR1 SGDLS, CDR2 YYNGEE. This CDR3 has 15 residues. Full variable domain (rest looked up from reference TRBV9 and TRBJ2-7): DSGVTQTPKHLITATGQRVTLRCSPRSGDLSVYWYQQSLDQGLQFLIQYYNGEERAKGNILERFSAQQFPDLHSELNLSSLELGDSALYFCAGSGDTGLNYEQYFGPGTRLTVT.

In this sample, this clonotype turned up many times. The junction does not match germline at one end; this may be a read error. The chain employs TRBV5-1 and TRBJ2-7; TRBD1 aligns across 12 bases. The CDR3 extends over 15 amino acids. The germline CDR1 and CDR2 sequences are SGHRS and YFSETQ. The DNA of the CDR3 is TGTGCCAGCAGCTTAGGGACAGGGGGCTTCTACGAGCAGTACTTC. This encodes CASSLGTGGFYEQYF. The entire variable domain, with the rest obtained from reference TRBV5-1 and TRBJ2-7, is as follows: KAGVTQTPRYLIKTRGQQVTLSCSPISGHRSVSWYQQTPGQGLQFLFEYFSETQRNKGNFPGRFSGRQFSNSRSEMNVSTLELGDSALYLCASSLGTGGFYEQYFGPGTRLTVT.

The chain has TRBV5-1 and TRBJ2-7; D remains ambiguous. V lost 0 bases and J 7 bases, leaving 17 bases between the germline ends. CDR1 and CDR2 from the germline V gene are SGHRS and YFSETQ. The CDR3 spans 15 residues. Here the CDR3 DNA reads TGCGCCAGCAGCTTGGCAGGATTCCGCGCCCAAGAGCAGTACTTC. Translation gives CASSLAGFRAQEQYF.

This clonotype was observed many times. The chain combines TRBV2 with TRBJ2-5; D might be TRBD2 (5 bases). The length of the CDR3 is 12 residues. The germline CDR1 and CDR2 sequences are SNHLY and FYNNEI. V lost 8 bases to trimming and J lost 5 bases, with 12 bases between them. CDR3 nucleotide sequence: TGTGCCAGCGGTCGGGGAATGGAGACCCAGTACTTC. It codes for CASGRGMETQYF.

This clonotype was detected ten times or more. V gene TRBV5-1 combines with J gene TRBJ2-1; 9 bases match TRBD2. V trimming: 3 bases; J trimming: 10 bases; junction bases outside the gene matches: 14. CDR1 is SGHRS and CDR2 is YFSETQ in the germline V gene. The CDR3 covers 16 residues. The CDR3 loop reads CASSYVVAGAAEEQFF. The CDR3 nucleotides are TGCGCCAGCAGCTACGTAGTAGCGGGAGCGGCGGAGGAGCAGTTCTTC.